This TCR beta chain derives from a study of T-cell memory formation after mild COVID-19. This CDR3 region has 15 residues. V shed 3 bases and J 9 bases; nucleotides not matched to a gene: 2. Germline loops: CDR1 SGHVS, CDR2 FNYEAQ. TCRdb ran MiXCR on the 5' RACE reads and lists one entry per CDR3 protein. Found here are about 320,000 distinct CDR3 sequences, 14% of them singletons; the top ten hold roughly 23%. This clonotype was picked up a small number of times. Its specificity is not known. Findings and limits, study-wide: In pre-infection memory, a portion of responding clones appeared, which suggested that cross-reactive memory joined. Clones shrinking between day 15 and 85 showed a balanced CD4/CD8 split, and those that grew later tilted toward CD4+.

This TCR was recovered from a man between 18 and 29 years old who had mild COVID-19 (a few samples of this study predate the infection). Cell type and time point are not known. Sequences were obtained from PBMCs or a T cell subset sorted from them (not recorded which). The chain employs TRBV7-6 and TRBJ2-1, with 16 bases that match TRBD2. CDR3 sequence reads: CASSLGLAGGPEQFF. The CDR3 DNA follows: TGTGCCAGCAGCTTGGGACTAGCGGGGGGGCCTGAGCAGTTCTTC.